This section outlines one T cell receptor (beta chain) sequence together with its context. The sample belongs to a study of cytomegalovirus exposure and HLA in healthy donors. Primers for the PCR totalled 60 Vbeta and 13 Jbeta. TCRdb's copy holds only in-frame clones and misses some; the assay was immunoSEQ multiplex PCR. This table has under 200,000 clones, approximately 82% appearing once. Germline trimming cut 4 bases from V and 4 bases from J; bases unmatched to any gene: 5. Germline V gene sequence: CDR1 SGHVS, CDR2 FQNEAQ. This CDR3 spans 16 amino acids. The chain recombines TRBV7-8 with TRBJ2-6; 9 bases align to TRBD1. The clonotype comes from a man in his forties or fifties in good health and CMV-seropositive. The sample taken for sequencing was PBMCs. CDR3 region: CASSSGQGMGANVLTF. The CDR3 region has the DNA TGTGCCAGCAGCTCAGGACAGGGGATGGGGGCCAACGTCCTGACTTTC. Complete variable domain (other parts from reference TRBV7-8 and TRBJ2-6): GAGVSQSPRYKVAKRGQDVALRCDPISGHVSLFWYQQALGQGPEFLTYFQNEAQLDKSGLPSDRFFAERPEGSVSTLKIQRTQQEDSAVYLCASSSGQGMGANVLTFGAGSRLTVL.